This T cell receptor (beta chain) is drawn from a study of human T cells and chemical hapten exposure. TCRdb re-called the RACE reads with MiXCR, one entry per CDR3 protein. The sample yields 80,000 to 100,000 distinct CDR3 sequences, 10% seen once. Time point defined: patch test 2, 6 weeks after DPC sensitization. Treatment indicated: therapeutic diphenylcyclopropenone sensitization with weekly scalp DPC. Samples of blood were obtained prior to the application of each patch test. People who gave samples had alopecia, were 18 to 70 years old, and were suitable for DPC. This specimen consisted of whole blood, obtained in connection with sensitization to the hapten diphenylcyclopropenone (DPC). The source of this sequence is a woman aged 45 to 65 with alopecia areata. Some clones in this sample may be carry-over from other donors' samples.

The DNA of the CDR3 is TGTGCCAGCAGCCCGAGGCTAGCGAACATGTACAATGAGCAGTTCTTC. This codes for CASSPRLANMYNEQFF. The chain links TRBV11-2 to TRBJ2-1; D perhaps matches TRBD2 (6 bases). Germline V gene data show CDR1 as SGHAT and CDR2 as FQNNGV. V lost 5 bases to trimming and J lost 4 bases, with 18 bases between them. The CDR3 has 16 residues. The complete variable domain, with remaining parts taken from reference TRBV11-2 and TRBJ2-1, reads EAGVAQSPRYKIIEKRQSVAFWCNPISGHATLYWYQQILGQGPKLLIQFQNNGVVDDSQLPKDRFSAERLKGVDSTLKIQPAKLEDSAVYLCASSPRLANMYNEQFFGPGTRLTVL.